The TCR beta chain described here comes from a study of blood T cell repertoires in COVID-19. Across the study: Whether acute or convalescent, the COVID-19 samples came from the United States, Italy and Spain.

Per the authors' pipeline: Reference gene primers were amplified, and this amplification served to estimate nucleated cell counts. Sequencing used immunoSEQ multiplex PCR; TCRdb keeps in-frame clones, though not all of them. The V and J calls and clone size are taken from that table; D and trimming were inferred from the DNA. The sample carries around 200,000 clones, roughly 77% recorded once. The clonotype comes from a woman aged 40 to 49 with COVID-19, enrolled during active disease. Material: peripheral blood.

This chain's CDR3 is CASSPRQGYTEAFF. CDR3 coding DNA: TGTGCCAGTAGTCCTAGACAGGGATACACTGAAGCTTTCTTT. The rearrangement uses TRBV19 and TRBJ1-1; the match to TRBD1 covers 7 bases. The V gene's germline CDR1 is LNHDA and CDR2 SQIVND (reference sequence). The CDR3 is 14 residues long. Germline trimming cut 5 bases from V and 3 bases from J; bases unmatched to any gene: 6.